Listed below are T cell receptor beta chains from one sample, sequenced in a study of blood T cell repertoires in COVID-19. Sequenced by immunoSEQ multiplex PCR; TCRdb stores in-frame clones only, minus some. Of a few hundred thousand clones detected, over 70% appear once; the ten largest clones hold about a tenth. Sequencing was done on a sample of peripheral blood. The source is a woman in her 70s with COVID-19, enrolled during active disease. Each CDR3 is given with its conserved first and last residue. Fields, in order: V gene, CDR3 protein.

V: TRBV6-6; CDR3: CASRGRTGEQPQHF
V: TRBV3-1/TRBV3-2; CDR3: CASGGGNTEAFF
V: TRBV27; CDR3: CASSLKLGVEQFF
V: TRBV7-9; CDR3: CASTRALAGLSSYNEQFF
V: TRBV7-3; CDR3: CASSPRVTNTGELFF
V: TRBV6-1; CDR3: CASSEGQVENQPQHF
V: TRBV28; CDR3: CASSLPGQGYAYEQYF
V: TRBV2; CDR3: CARQGAAGANVLTF
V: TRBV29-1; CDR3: CSVEDQDRGSHSNQPQHF
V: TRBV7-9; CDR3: CASSQRDRGSGELFF
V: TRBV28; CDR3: CASSKTSGEYEQYF
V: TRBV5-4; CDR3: CASSFDEKLFF
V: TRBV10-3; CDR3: CAISELLAGVKDTQYF
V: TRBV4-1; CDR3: CASSQDGQPNRGTQYF
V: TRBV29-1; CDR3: CSIEDRSEKLFF
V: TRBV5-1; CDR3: CASSPGGLSDIQYF
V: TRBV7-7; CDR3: CASSLSMNTEAFF
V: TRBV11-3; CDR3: CASSSGTSGTYEQYF
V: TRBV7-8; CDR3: CASSFLRSPEAFF
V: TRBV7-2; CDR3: CASSFNRNTEAFF
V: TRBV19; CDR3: CASSLTSGTSTDTQYF
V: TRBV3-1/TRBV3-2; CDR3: CASSLRQGNSPLHF
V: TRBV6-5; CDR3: CASRTGRSGNTIYF
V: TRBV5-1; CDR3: CASSLGPGGSGQPQHF
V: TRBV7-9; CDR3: CASSPGLAAMYQETQYF
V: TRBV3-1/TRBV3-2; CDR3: CASSQDRRSSWAGNYGYTF
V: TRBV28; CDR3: CASSPRGFLTKNIQYF
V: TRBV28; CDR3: CASSGGGQVSYGYTF
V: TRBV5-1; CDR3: CASSSLGDGSGELFF
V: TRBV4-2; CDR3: CASSQEVVGLAGGTQYF
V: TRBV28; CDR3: CASSLQFTDTQYF
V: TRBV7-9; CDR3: CASSQAGTSRIDTQYF
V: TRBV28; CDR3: CASSPGQAGRLEQFF
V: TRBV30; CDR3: CACGTSGAYNEQFF
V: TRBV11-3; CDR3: CASSLDRGLGEQYF
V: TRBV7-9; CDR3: CASSLATGGLYEQYF
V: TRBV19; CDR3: CASSIGRGSYEQYF
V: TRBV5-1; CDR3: CASGRQGERGETQYF
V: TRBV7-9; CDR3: CASSLGGTGNEKLFF
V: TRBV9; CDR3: CASSVIPGNEQYF
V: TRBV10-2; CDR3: CASSESGRGSKNIQYF